This T cell receptor beta chain is drawn from a study of blood T cell repertoires in COVID-19. Some clones are missing from TCRdb's copy, which holds only in-frame ones; the method was immunoSEQ multiplex PCR. The sample consists of a few hundred thousand clones, about 85% of them appearing once. Trimming removed 7 bases at V and 2 bases at J, with 17 bases between. There are 14 residues in the CDR3. Per germline, CDR1 SQVTM and CDR2 ANQGSEA. This clonotype was sampled from a man between 35 and 55 years old who had recovered from COVID-19. The chain links TRBV29-1 to TRBJ1-2, with D uncertain. Sequencing was performed on PBMCs or T cells enriched from blood (not recorded which). The CDR3 protein is CSATEVDLNYGYTF. As DNA, the CDR3 is TGCAGCGCGACCGAGGTGGACTTAAACTATGGCTACACCTTC.